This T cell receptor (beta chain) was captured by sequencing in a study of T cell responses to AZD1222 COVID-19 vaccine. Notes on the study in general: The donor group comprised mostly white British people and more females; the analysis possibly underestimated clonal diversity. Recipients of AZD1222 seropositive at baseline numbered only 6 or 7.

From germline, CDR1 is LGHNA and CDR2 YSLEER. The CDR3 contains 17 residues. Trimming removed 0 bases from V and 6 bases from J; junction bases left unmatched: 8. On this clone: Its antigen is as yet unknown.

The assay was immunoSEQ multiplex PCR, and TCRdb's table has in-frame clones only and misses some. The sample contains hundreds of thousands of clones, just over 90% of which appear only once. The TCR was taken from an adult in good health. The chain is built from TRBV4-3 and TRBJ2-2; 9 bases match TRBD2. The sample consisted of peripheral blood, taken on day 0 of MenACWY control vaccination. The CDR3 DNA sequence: TGCGCCAGCAGCCAAGATAGCGGGGGCTCCTCTGCCGGGGAGCTGTTTTTT. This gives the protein CASSQDSGGSSAGELFF.